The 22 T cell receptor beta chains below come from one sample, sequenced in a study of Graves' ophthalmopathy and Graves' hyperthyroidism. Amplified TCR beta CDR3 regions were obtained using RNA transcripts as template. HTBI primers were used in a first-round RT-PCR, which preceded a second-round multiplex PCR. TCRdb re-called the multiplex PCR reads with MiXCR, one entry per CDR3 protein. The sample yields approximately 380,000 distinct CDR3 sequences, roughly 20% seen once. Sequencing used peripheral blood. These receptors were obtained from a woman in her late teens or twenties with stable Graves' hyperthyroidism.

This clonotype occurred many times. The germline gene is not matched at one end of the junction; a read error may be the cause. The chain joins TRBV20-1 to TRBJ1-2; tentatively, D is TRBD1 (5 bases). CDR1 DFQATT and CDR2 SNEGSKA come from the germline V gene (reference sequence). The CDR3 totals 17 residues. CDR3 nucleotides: TGCAGTGCTACCCCTTTTCGGGAGTTCCGACAGACCTATGGCCACACCTTC. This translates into CSATPFREFRQTYGHTF.

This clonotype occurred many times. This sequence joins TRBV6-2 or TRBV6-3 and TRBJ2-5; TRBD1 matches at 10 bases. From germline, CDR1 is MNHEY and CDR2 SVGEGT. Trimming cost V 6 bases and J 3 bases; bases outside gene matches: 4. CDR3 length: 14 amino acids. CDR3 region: CASRKTGGEETQYF. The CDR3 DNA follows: TGTGCCAGCAGGAAGACAGGGGGCGAAGAGACCCAGTACTTC.

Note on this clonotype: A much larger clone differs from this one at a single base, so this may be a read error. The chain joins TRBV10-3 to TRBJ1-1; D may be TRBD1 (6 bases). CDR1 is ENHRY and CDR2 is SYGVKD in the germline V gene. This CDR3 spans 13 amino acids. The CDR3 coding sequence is TGTGCCATCAGAGGGGGGATGAACACTGAATCTTTCTTT. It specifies CAIRGGMNTESFF.

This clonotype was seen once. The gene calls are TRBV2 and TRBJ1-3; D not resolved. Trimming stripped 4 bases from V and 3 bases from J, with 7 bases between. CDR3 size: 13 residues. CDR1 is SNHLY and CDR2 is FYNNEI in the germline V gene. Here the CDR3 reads CASSVLHGNTIYF. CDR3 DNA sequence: TGTGCCAGCAGTGTGCTCCATGGAAACACCATATATTTT.

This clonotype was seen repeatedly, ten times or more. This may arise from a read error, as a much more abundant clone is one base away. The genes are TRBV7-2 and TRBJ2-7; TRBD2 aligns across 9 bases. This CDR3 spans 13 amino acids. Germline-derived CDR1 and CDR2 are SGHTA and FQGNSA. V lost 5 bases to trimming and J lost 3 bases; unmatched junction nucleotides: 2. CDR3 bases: TGTGCCAGCAGCCAGACTAGCGGCTACGAGCAGTACTTC. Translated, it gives CASSQTSGYEQYF.

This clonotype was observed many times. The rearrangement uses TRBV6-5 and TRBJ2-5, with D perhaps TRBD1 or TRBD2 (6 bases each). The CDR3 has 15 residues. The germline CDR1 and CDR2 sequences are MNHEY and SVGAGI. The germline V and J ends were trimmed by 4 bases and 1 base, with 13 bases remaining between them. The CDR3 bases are TGTGCCAGCAGTTTTCTAGGAGGGGGCCAAGAGACCCAGTACTTC. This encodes CASSFLGGGQETQYF.

CDR3 residues: CASRPGLTGYEQYF. CDR3 nucleotide sequence: TGTGCCAGCAGGCCCGGTCTGACGGGGTACGAGCAGTACTTC. The chain links TRBV6-1 to TRBJ2-7; perhaps TRBD2 as D (5 bases). The germline gives CDR1 MNHNS, CDR2 SASEGT. This CDR3 spans 14 amino acids. The ends were cut back, 6 bases at V and 4 bases at J, with 16 bases in the middle.

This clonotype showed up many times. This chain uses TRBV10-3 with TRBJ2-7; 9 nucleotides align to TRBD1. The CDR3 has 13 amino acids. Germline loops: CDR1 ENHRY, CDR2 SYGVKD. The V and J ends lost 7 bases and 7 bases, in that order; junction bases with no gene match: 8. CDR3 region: CAITTTGGQEQYF. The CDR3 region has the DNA TGTGCCATCACTACTACAGGGGGCCAGGAGCAGTACTTC.

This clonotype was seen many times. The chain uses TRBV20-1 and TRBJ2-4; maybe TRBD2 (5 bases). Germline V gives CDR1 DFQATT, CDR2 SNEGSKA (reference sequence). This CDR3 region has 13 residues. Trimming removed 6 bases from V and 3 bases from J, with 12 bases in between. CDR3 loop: CSAPYEGKNIQYF. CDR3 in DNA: TGCAGTGCACCCTATGAGGGCAAAAACATTCAGTACTTC.

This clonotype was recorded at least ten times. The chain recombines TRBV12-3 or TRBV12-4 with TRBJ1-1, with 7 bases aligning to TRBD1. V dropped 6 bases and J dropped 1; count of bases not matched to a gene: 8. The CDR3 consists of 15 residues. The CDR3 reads CASRSTGTENTEAFF. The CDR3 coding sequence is TGTGCCAGCAGGTCGACCGGGACAGAGAACACTGAAGCTTTCTTT.

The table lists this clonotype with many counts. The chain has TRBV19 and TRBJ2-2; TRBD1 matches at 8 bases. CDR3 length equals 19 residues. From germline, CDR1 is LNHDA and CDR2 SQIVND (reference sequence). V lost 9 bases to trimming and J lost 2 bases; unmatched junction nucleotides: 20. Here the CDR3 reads CASTFDPRATGENTGELFF. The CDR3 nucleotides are TGTGCCAGCACATTTGACCCTCGTGCGACAGGGGAAAACACCGGGGAGCTGTTTTTT.

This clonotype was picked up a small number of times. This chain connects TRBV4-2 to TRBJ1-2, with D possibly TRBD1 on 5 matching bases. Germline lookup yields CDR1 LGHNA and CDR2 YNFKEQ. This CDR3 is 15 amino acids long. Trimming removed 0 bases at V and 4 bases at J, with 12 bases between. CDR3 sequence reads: CASSQERVGAYGYTF. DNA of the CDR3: TGTGCCAGCAGCCAAGAACGGGTAGGGGCCTATGGCTACACCTTC.

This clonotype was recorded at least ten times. The CDR3 nucleotides are TGTGCCAGCAGTTTACGCGGGAGCCCCTACGAGCAGTACTTC. Translation gives CASSLRGSPYEQYF. The chain joins TRBV28 to TRBJ2-7; TRBD2 matches 7 bases. The germline V gene has CDR1 MDHEN and CDR2 SYDVKM. This CDR3 is 14 amino acids long. The V segment lost 2 bases and the J segment 2 bases; nucleotides outside the gene matches: 3. The full variable domain, rest sourced from reference TRBV28 and TRBJ2-7, is DVKVTQSSRYLVKRTGEKVFLECVQDMDHENMFWYRQDPGLGLRLIYFSYDVKMKEKGDIPEGYSVSREKKERFSLILESASTNQTSMYLCASSLRGSPYEQYFGPGTRLTVT.

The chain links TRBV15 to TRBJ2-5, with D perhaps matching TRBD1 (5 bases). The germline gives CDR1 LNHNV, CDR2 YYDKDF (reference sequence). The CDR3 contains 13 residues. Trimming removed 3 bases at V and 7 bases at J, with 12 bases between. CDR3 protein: CATSRETGTTQYF. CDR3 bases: TGTGCCACCAGCAGGGAAACAGGCACGACCCAGTACTTC.

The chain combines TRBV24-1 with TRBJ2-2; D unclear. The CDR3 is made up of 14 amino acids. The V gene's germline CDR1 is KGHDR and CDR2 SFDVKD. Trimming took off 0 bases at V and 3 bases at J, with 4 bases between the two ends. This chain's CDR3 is CATSDLSHTGELFF. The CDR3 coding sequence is TGTGCCACCAGTGATTTGTCCCACACCGGGGAGCTGTTTTTT.

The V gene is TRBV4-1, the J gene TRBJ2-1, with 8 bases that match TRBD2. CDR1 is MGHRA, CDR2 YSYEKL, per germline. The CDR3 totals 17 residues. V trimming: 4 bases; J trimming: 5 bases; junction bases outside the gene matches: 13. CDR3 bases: TGCGCCAGCAGCCGTAGAAGCGGGAGAATCTTTGACAATGAGCAGTTCTTC. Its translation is CASSRRSGRIFDNEQFF.

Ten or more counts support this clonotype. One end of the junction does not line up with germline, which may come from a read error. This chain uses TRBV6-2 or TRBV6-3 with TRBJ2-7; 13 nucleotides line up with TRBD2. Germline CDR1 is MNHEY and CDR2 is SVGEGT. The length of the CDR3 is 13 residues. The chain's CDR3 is CASSDSGTSGNKF. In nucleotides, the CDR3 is TGTGCCAGCAGTGACTCCGGGACTAGCGGGAACAAGTTC.

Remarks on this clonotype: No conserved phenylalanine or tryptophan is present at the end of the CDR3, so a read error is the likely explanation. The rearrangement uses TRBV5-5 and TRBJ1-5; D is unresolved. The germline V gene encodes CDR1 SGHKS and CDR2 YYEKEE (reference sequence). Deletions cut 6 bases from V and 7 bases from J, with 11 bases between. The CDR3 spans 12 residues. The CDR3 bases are TGTGCCAGCACAAACTCGAGGCAGCCCCAGCATGTT. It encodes CASTNSRQPQHV.

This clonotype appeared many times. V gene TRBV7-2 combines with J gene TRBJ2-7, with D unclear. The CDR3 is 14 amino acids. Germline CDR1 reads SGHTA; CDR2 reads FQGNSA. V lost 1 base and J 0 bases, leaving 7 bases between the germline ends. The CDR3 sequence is CASSLDYSSYEQYF. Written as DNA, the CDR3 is TGTGCCAGCAGCTTAGATTACTCCTCCTACGAGCAGTACTTC.

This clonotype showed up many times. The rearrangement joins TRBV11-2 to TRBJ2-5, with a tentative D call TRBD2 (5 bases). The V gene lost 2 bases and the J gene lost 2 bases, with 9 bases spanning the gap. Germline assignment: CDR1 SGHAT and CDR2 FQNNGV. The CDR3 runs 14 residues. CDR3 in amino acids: CASSLPDSQETQYF. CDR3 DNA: TGTGCCAGCAGCTTACCGGACTCTCAAGAGACCCAGTACTTC.

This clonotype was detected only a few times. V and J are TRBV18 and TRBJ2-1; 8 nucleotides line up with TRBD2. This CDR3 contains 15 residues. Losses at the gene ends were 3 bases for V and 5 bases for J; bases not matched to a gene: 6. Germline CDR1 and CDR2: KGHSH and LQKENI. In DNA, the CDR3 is TGTGCCAGCTCACCGTTTAGCGGGAACAACAATGAGCAGTTCTTC. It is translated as CASSPFSGNNNEQFF.

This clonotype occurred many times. CDR3 nucleotide sequence: TGTGCCAGTCGGGACAGAGAGATCTACGAGCAGTACTTC. This encodes CASRDREIYEQYF. The V and J genes are TRBV10-3 and TRBJ2-7; 7 positions match TRBD1. The CDR3 contains 13 residues. The V and J ends lost 10 bases and 3 bases, in that order; junction bases with no gene match: 9. CDR1 and CDR2 (germline): ENHRY, SYGVKD.